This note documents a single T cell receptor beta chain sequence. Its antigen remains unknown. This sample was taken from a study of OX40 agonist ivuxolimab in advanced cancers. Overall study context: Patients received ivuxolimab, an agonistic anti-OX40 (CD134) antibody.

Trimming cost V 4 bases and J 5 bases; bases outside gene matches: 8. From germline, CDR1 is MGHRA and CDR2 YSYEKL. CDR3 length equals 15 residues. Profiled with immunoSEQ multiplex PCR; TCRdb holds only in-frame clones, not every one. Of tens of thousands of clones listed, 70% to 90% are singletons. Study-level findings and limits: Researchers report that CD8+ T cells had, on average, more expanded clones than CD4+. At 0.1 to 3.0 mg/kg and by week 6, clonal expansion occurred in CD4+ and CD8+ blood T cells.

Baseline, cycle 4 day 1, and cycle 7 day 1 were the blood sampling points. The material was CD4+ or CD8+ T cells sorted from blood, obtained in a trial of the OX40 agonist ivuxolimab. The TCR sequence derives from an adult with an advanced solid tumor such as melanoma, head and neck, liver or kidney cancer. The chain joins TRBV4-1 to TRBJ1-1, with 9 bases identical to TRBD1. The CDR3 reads CASSRLQGAKTEAFF. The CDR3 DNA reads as TGCGCCAGCAGCCGCCTACAGGGGGCGAAGACTGAAGCTTTCTTT.